The sequence of this TCR beta chain was determined in a study of neurological immune-mediated disorders. Broader study findings: Because no CDR3 amino acid sequences were shared across subjects by expanded clones, private repertoires were suggested in all groups. TCR clonal expansion peaked in HTLV-1-associated myelopathy patients and was lowest in multiple sclerosis patients.

With 10-nucleotide random UMIs, 5'RACE was used to make the cDNA. TCRdb fed the 5' RACE reads into MiXCR, producing one record per CDR3 protein. The repertoire has around 83,000 distinct CDR3 sequences, 11% to 15% of them found once; the top ten carry about 7%. This clonotype came up many times. What it binds is not known. This CDR3 is built from 15 residues. V lost 2 bases and J 9 bases, leaving 15 bases between the germline ends. The germline CDR1 and CDR2 sequences are SGHDT and YYEEEE. From 2 million PBMCs stored at -80 C, the unsorted libraries were generated. The specimen was PBMCs. The receptor's source is a woman in her 50s in good health. This sequence joins TRBV5-6 and TRBJ1-6; D ambiguous. CDR3 in amino acids: CASSFRRVGGSPLHF. CDR3 nucleotides: TGTGCCAGCAGCTTTCGCCGGGTCGGCGGTTCACCCCTCCACTTT.